Below, 5 T cell receptor beta chains from the same sample are listed, as sequenced in a study of blood T cell repertoires in COVID-19. Sequencing was performed with immunoSEQ multiplex PCR; in TCRdb, only in-frame clones are kept and a portion is missing. Here the sample spans about 68,000 clones, over 75% being singletons. Material: peripheral blood. The receptors originated from a man aged 50-59 years with acute or convalescent COVID-19.

This sequence joins TRBV12-3 or TRBV12-4 and TRBJ1-2; D unresolved. The V end lost 7 bases, the J end lost 6 bases, and 6 bases lay between the germline ends. CDR3 length: 10 amino acids. CDR3 sequence reads: CASKQDGYTF. CDR3 bases: TGTGCCAGCAAACAAGATGGCTACACCTTC.

The chain carries TRBV30 and TRBJ1-6; 10 nucleotides line up with TRBD1. CDR1 and CDR2 from the germline V gene are GTSNPN and SVGIG (reference sequence). CDR3 size: 14 residues. V lost 3 bases and J lost 9; bases outside the gene matches: 5. The CDR3 bases are TGTGCCTGGAGCAGAGACAGGGGGCTTTCACCCCTCCACTTT. This codes for CAWSRDRGLSPLHF.

CDR3 protein: CASSSPGQGAAVYGYTF. CDR3 DNA: TGCGCCAGCAGCTCGCCAGGACAGGGGGCGGCGGTCTATGGCTACACCTTC. The V call is TRBV4-1, the J call TRBJ1-2; 11 bases are shared with TRBD1. Germline V gives CDR1 MGHRA, CDR2 YSYEKL. The CDR3 spans 17 residues. The V segment lost 5 bases and the J segment 4 bases; nucleotides outside the gene matches: 12.

The V call is TRBV9, the J call TRBJ2-1, with 8 bases that match TRBD1. The CDR3 totals 18 residues. V shed 0 bases and J 4 bases; nucleotides not matched to a gene: 12. Looked up from germline, CDR1 is SGDLS and CDR2 is YYNGEE. This chain's CDR3 is CASSVAPSGTGYYNEQFF. In DNA, the CDR3 is TGTGCCAGCAGCGTAGCGCCTTCCGGGACAGGTTATTACAATGAGCAGTTCTTC. Filled out from reference TRBV9 and TRBJ2-1, the complete variable domain reads DSGVTQTPKHLITATGQRVTLRCSPRSGDLSVYWYQQSLDQGLQFLIQYYNGEERAKGNILERFSAQQFPDLHSELNLSSLELGDSALYFCASSVAPSGTGYYNEQFFGPGTRLTVL.

The gene calls are TRBV4-1 and TRBJ2-3, with 10 bases aligning to TRBD1. Unmatched junction bases numbered 6, after V lost 4 bases and J lost 5 bases. This CDR3 contains 15 residues. The germline gives CDR1 MGHRA, CDR2 YSYEKL. The CDR3 is CASSPRQGAGDTQYF. CDR3 nucleotides: TGCGCCAGCAGCCCTCGACAGGGGGCGGGAGATACGCAGTATTTT.